This T cell receptor (beta chain) appears in the sequencing data of a study of blood T cell repertoires in COVID-19. Generated by immunoSEQ multiplex PCR, the TCRdb table keeps only in-frame clones and is missing some. The repertoire consists of around 330,000 clones, with more than 75% occurring once and the leading ten covering roughly 2.5%. There are 16 residues in the CDR3. Sequencing input: PBMCs or T cells enriched from blood (not recorded which). This receptor was taken from a man between 60 and 75 years old who had recovered from COVID-19. This chain uses TRBV21-1 with TRBJ1-3. TRBV21-1 has pseudogene status. The CDR3 here is CASSLGLPVVGNTIYF. DNA for the CDR3: TGTGCCAGCAGCCTCGGACTCCCTGTCGTTGGAAACACCATATATTTT.